This T cell receptor (beta chain) was identified in a study of shared clonotypes between healthy human individuals. CD45RO-negative CD8 cells positively selected for CCR7 made up the naive population, which excluded terminally differentiated effector memory CD45RA+ cells. Measured with immunoSEQ multiplex PCR; TCRdb has only the in-frame clones, and not every one. The table has about 2 million clones, roughly 94% seen once. J was trimmed by 5 bases and V by 0 bases; bases with no gene match: 8. Germline V lookup: CDR1 MNHEY, CDR2 SMNVEV (reference sequence). This CDR3 has 16 residues. The chain couples TRBV27 to TRBJ2-5; 8 bases agree with TRBD2. This receptor was taken from a man between 18 and 29 years old in good health. Specimen: naive CD8+ T cells sorted from blood. CDR3 DNA sequence: TGTGCCAGCAGTTTATCTTCCGGGACTAGGGCTGAGACCCAGTACTTC. Translating it yields CASSLSSGTRAETQYF.